The rows below give T cell receptor beta chains drawn from one sample of a study of blood T cell repertoires in COVID-19. Measured with immunoSEQ multiplex PCR; TCRdb has only the in-frame clones, and not every one. The sample comprises under 250,000 clones, approximately 87% of which are singletons, and 6.2% rests with the top ten. Material for sequencing was peripheral blood. These receptor sequences come from a man in his fifties or sixties with acute or convalescent COVID-19. Each CDR3 is given with its conserved first and last residue.

J gene,V gene,CDR3 protein
TRBJ2-7,TRBV19,CASSKGTSGYEQYF
TRBJ1-3,TRBV6-2/TRBV6-3,CASSYGQGSGNTIYF
TRBJ2-1,TRBV6-5,CASSAPRDRGNEQFF
TRBJ1-1,TRBV10-3,CAIRSGGMGNTEAFF
TRBJ2-3,TRBV19,CASSIGQGDTQYF
TRBJ2-7,TRBV6-5,CASSSDRRRGEQYF
TRBJ2-2,TRBV7-2,CASSFTGTSGGPGELFF
TRBJ2-3,TRBV28,CASLGQSTDTQYF
TRBJ2-1,TRBV4-3,CASSPSPSGSIDEQFF
TRBJ1-1,TRBV29-1,CSADGGGGTEAFF
TRBJ1-2,TRBV6-2/TRBV6-3,CASSYLLWEGYTF
TRBJ2-2,TRBV6-5,CASSYRENTGELFF
TRBJ2-7,TRBV24-1,CATSGSGKEQYF
TRBJ2-7,TRBV10-3,CAITGGRAVEQYF
TRBJ1-1,TRBV5-1,CASSLADTEAFF
TRBJ2-7,TRBV7-2,CASSLVLAGPQEQYF
TRBJ1-2,TRBV27,CASSLSRVSYGYTF
TRBJ2-7,TRBV27,CASSLSRDRGLEQYF
TRBJ1-2,TRBV7-8,CASSLGTGEINYGYTF
TRBJ2-1,TRBV28,CASETSANYNEQFF
TRBJ2-2,TRBV18,CASSPPMAGGPSNTGELFF
TRBJ2-2,TRBV4-3,CASSPRTQANTGELFF
TRBJ2-7,TRBV20-1,CSAREREGQHF
TRBJ2-1,TRBV7-3,CASAPQREGTQFF
TRBJ2-2,TRBV29-1,CSAKTGANTGELFF
TRBJ1-6,TRBV11-3,CASSPTRVSPLHF
TRBJ1-5,TRBV27,CASRERGTDRGFNQPQHF
TRBJ2-7,TRBV7-2,CASSYRSHYEQYF
TRBJ2-6,TRBV29-1,CSVGQVANVLTF
TRBJ2-4,TRBV9,CASSATSTKNIQYF
TRBJ2-5,TRBV29-1,CSVVPTTGQTQYF
TRBJ1-5,TRBV28,CASSPNLDRGINQPQHF
TRBJ2-2,TRBV28,CASTEGGTGDTGELFF
TRBJ2-1,TRBV4-1,CASSQRARIAGGNEQFF
TRBJ2-1,TRBV7-2,CASSFAGSYGNEQFF
TRBJ1-1,TRBV30,CAWSVNRQGGTEAFF